This record concerns one TCR beta chain sequence. What this receptor recognizes is not known. The sample holds no much larger clone one base away, and base qualities are not on file. This specimen's time point label, per the study, means: 12 months on ibrutinib. For TCR beta library preparation, approximately 2.2 micrograms of genomic DNA were isolated from cryopreserved PBMCs. High-throughput TCR beta sequencing was performed on longitudinal blood samples from CLL patients receiving ibrutinib monotherapy. Patients were enrolled in a phase 2 open-label single-center ibrutinib monotherapy trial. The data were taken from a study of cytotoxic CD8 clonotypes in ibrutinib-treated CLL (dated by TCRdb to the early 2020s). For the study in its entirety: The cohort was composed of ten to eleven relapsed/refractory and roughly 16 treatment-naive patients; IGHV unmutated status was identified in 17 patients. Partial responses were observed in approximately 24 patients and complete responses in 2; after a median follow-up of about 69 months, remission was maintained in around 14 patients and progression was observed in around twelve. Samples at response were collected after a median of roughly 13 months of treatment, with a range of about 6 to 36 months. Samples averaged roughly 260,000 productive templates and just under 95,000 productive rearrangements. Of the approximately 86 people in the trial, about 27 had longitudinal samples available. Cryopreserved peripheral blood mononuclear cells were collected at three points: before therapy, at response, and at either sustained remission or disease progression. All remission and progressive disease samples were collected while patients were still receiving ibrutinib.

CDR1 MGHRA and CDR2 YSYEKL were looked up in the germline V gene. The CDR3, from cysteine to phenylalanine, totals 15 residues. Only the CDR3 DNA stays, 45 bases, in frame from base 1. V is pared back by 4 bases and J by 8 bases, with 17 bases lying between the germline termini. On a MiSeq, deep resolution sequencing aimed for a depth between 1 in 1 million and 1 in 200,000 T cells, with each clonotype covered about 9.9x on average. TCR beta libraries were generated with the immunoSEQ hsTCRB Kit. As for how the authors treated the data: The data were analyzed with ImmunoSEQ Analyzer and ImmunoSEQ Data Assistant, and V, D and J gene assignments followed IMGT definitions. Clonality, which ranges from 0 to 1, was calculated as one minus the normalized Shannon entropy of productive rearrangement frequencies. Public clonotype analysis was restricted to overrepresented clonotypes comprising at least 0.05% of each patient's repertoire. About a dozen repertoires from age-matched healthy donors, obtained from immuneACCESS, served as clonality controls. In its TCRdb copy, this immuneACCESS table keeps in-frame sequences only and misses some clones. Where compared with another copy, unresolved V genes explain less than half of these, and the others have no known cause. Clone size and the V and J calls come from that table; the DNA yielded D and trimming. The table for this sample lists some 43,000 clones; roughly two thirds of them were counted only once. The top ten constitute over 10% of the sample.

Broad study findings and their caveats: Clonality increased at ibrutinib response, stayed stable in sustained remission, and fell back toward baseline at progression. Public clonotypes were rare and either shrank or stayed stable during treatment, and the rise in clonality at ibrutinib response reflected expansion of private clonotypes. Sustained-remission and progressing patients did not have matched sampling times, and lymph node repertoires were not examined. Baseline clonality was found to be higher than that of age-matched healthy donors and was strongly correlated with circulating CD8+ T-cell counts.

Sequencing was performed on PBMCs, taken after 12 months of ibrutinib treatment. The TCR sequence derives from a human donor with chronic lymphocytic leukemia. The receptor chain draws on TRBV4-1 and TRBJ1-4, with TRBD1 perhaps the D gene, on 5 matching bases. The CDR3 region has the sequence CASSRERGVWEKLFF. The DNA reads TGCGCCAGCAGCCGAGAAAGGGGCGTATGGGAAAAACTGTTTTTT.